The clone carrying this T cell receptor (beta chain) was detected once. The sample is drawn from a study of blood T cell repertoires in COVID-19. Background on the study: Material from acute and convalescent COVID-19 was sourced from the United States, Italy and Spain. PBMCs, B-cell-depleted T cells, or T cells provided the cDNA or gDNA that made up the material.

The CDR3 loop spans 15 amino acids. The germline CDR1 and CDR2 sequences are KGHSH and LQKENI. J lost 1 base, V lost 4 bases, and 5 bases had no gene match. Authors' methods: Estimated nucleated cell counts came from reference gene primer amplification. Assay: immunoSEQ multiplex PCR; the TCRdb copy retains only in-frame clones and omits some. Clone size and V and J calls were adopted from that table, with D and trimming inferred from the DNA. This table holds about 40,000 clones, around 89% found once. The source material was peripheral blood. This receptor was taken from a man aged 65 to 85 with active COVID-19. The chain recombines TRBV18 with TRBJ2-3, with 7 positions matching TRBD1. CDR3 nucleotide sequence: TGTGCCAGCTCACGGACGACAGGGCGCACAGATACGCAGTATTTT. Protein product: CASSRTTGRTDTQYF.